Listed here are 14 T cell receptor beta chains from one sample, sequenced in a study of blood T cell repertoires in COVID-19 (dated by TCRdb to the early 2020s). Libraries were made using the immunoSEQ multiplex PCR assay. Not all clones reach the TCRdb copy of this immuneACCESS table, which keeps in-frame sequences only. Checked studies attribute under half of the gap to unresolved V genes and leave the rest unexplained. For this sample there are 180,000 or so clones; 86% appear just once. The ten largest clones add up to 4.5% to 6.5% of the sample. Sequencing input: PBMCs or T cells enriched from blood (not recorded which). These receptors originate from a man aged 40-55 years with acute COVID-19.

Comments on this clone: A read error may account for a junction end that differs from germline. The rearrangement joins TRBV24-1 to TRBJ2-5; TRBD2 is a possible D gene (5 bases). The CDR3 is 13 residues long. CDR1 KGHDR and CDR2 SFDVKD come from the germline V gene. For the CDR3, the DNA is TGTGCCACCAGTCGGACTGCCCAAGTGACCCAGTACTTC. Its translation is CATSRTAQVTQYF.

The table lists this clone with a few counts. The V gene is TRBV10-1, the J gene TRBJ2-3; tentatively, D is TRBD2 (6 bases). The CDR3 has 13 residues. Germline lookup yields CDR1 WNHNN and CDR2 SYGVQD (reference sequence). Trimming left V 9 bases short and J 3 bases short, with 13 bases between. In nucleotides, the CDR3 is TGCGCCAGTAGACCGCGGGGTACAGATACGCAGTATTTT. It codes for CASRPRGTDTQYF.

The chain is built from TRBV5-1 and TRBJ1-1; weak D call: TRBD1 (6 bases). Germline CDR1 is SGHRS and CDR2 is YFSETQ. The ends were cut back, 5 bases at V and 4 bases at J, with 21 bases in the middle. This CDR3 comprises 16 residues. The CDR3 sequence is CASSSGSTGTATEAFF. CDR3 sequence (DNA): TGCGCCAGCAGTTCGGGCTCCACAGGGACGGCCACTGAAGCTTTCTTT. The entire variable domain, with the rest obtained from reference TRBV5-1 and TRBJ1-1, is as follows: KAGVTQTPRYLIKTRGQQVTLSCSPISGHRSVSWYQQTPGQGLQFLFEYFSETQRNKGNFPGRFSGRQFSNSRSEMNVSTLELGDSALYLCASSSGSTGTATEAFFGQGTRLTVV.

This sequence joins TRBV18 and TRBJ1-4; possible D gene TRBD1, 5 bases. V lost 4 bases, J lost 1 base, and 7 bases lay in between. Germline V gives CDR1 KGHSH, CDR2 LQKENI. CDR3 length: 14 residues. The CDR3 region has the DNA TGTGCCAGCTCACTACAGGAAACTAATGAAAAACTGTTTTTT. Amino acids: CASSLQETNEKLFF.

The chain links TRBV11-2 to TRBJ2-4; possible D gene TRBD1, 6 bases. V shed 3 bases and J shed 1 base, with 16 bases lying between them. CDR1 and CDR2 from the germline V gene are SGHAT and FQNNGV. The CDR3 runs 17 residues. This chain's CDR3 is CASSFSSRGVAKNIQYF. CDR3 bases: TGTGCCAGCAGCTTTAGCAGCAGGGGCGTTGCCAAAAACATTCAGTACTTC.

Notes on this clone: Germline is not matched at one junction end, which may reflect a read error. The chain links TRBV28 to TRBJ2-7; 11 bases map to TRBD2. Germline CDR1 and CDR2: MDHEN and SYDVKM. The CDR3 covers 11 residues. The CDR3 sequence: CASSSGTSGFF. The CDR3 DNA sequence: TGTGCCAGCAGTTCCGGGACTAGCGGATTTTTC.

The chain combines TRBV10-2 with TRBJ2-1; 7 nucleotides align to TRBD2. From germline, CDR1 is WSHSY and CDR2 SAAADI. The V segment lost 2 bases and the J segment 4 bases; nucleotides outside the gene matches: 11. The CDR3 sequence is 17 residues long. For the CDR3, the DNA is TGCGCCAGCAGTGAGCCTATAGCGGGTTCAGGGTACAATGAGCAGTTCTTC. Encoded protein: CASSEPIAGSGYNEQFF.

The table lists this clone with a few counts. The J gene is TRBJ2-1, the V gene TRBV10-3, with 9 nucleotides matching TRBD2. The CDR3 runs 14 residues. V lost 8 bases to trimming and J lost 8 bases; unmatched junction nucleotides: 10. The germline V gene has CDR1 ENHRY and CDR2 SYGVKD. CDR3 in DNA: TGTGCCATCCGAGCGGGAGGCCAAGGGGATGAGCAGTTCTTC. Protein product: CAIRAGGQGDEQFF.

The chain links TRBV2 to TRBJ1-5; TRBD1 is a possible D gene (6 bases). Germline loops: CDR1 SNHLY, CDR2 FYNNEI. The V and J ends lost 6 bases and 15 bases respectively, with 24 bases between them. This CDR3 is built from 14 residues. CDR3 loop: CASRGGTSLGEWHF. DNA for the CDR3: TGTGCCAGCAGGGGGGGGACAAGTCTCGGAGAGTGGCATTTT.

The chain employs TRBV27 and TRBJ1-1; D might be TRBD1 (6 bases). Germline V gene data show CDR1 as MNHEY and CDR2 as SMNVEV (reference sequence). V was cut by 6 bases and J by 6 bases, with 17 bases left in between. The CDR3 has 14 residues. CDR3 sequence: CASRDIGTSAEAFF. In nucleotides, the CDR3 is TGTGCCAGCAGAGATATTGGGACATCGGCTGAAGCTTTCTTT.

The gene calls are TRBV9 and TRBJ2-1, with 9 bases fitting TRBD2. V lost 0 bases to trimming and J lost 5 bases; unmatched junction nucleotides: 9. CDR3 length: 17 residues. Germline CDR1 SGDLS, CDR2 YYNGEE. The CDR3 bases are TGTGCCAGCAGCGTAGCTCTAAGGGCTAGCGGGGACAATGAGCAGTTCTTC. Translating gives CASSVALRASGDNEQFF.

The chain has TRBV19 and TRBJ2-7, with 7 bases fitting TRBD2. Germline V lookup: CDR1 LNHDA, CDR2 SQIVND (reference sequence). The CDR3 totals 16 residues. V lost 3 bases and J lost 2; bases outside the gene matches: 10. The CDR3: CASSILSAGAAYEQYF. The CDR3 DNA follows: TGTGCCAGTAGTATCCTTTCGGCGGGAGCAGCCTACGAGCAGTACTTC. The entire variable domain, with the rest obtained from reference TRBV19 and TRBJ2-7, is as follows: DGGITQSPKYLFRKEGQNVTLSCEQNLNHDAMYWYRQDPGQGLRLIYYSQIVNDFQKGDIAEGYSVSREKKESFPLTVTSAQKNPTAFYLCASSILSAGAAYEQYFGPGTRLTVT.

V is TRBV9 and J is TRBJ2-1; perhaps TRBD1 as D (6 bases). V lost 5 bases to trimming and J lost 9 bases, with 21 bases between them. Germline V lookup: CDR1 SGDLS, CDR2 YYNGEE. This CDR3 has 15 residues. For the CDR3, the DNA is TGTGCCAGCAGTGCCCAGGCTAGCCGAGGGGGTGAGCAGTTCTTC. Translation: CASSAQASRGGEQFF.

The CDR3 DNA reads TGTGCCACCAGTGATTCACAGGGGCCTGGAAACACCATATATTTT. This sequence encodes CATSDSQGPGNTIYF. V and J are TRBV24-1 and TRBJ1-3; TRBD1 matches 7 bases. The length of the CDR3 is 15 residues. CDR1 and CDR2 from the germline V gene are KGHDR and SFDVKD. V dropped 2 bases and J dropped 2; count of bases not matched to a gene: 2.